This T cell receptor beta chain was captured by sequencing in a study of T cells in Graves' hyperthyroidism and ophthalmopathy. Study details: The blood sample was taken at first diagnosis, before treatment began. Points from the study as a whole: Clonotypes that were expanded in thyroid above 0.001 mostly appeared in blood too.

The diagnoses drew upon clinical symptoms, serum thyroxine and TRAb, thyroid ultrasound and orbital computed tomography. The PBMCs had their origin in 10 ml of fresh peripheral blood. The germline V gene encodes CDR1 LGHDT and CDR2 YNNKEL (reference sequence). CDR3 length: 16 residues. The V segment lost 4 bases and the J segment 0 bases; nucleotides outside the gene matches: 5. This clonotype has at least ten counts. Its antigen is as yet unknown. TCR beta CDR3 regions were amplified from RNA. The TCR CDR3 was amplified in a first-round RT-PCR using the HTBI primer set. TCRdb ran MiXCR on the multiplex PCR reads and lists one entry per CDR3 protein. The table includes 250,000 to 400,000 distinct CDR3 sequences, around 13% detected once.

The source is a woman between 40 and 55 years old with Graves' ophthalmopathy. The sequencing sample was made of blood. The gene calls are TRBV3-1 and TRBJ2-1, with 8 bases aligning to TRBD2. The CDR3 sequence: CASSRSGSISYNEQFF. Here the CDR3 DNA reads TGTGCCAGCAGCCGGAGCGGGAGTATCTCCTACAATGAGCAGTTCTTC.